Presented here are 18 T cell receptor beta chains from one specimen sequenced in a study of T-cell memory formation after mild COVID-19. TCRdb processed the 5' RACE reads anew with MiXCR; each CDR3 protein has one entry. The sample records some 490,000 distinct CDR3 sequences, approximately 18% being singletons. Sequenced sample: PBMCs or a T cell subset sorted from them (not recorded which). All receptors come from an adult woman who had mild COVID-19 (a few samples of this study predate the infection). Cell type and time point are not known.

The table lists this clonotype with a few counts. The rearrangement uses TRBV6-5 and TRBJ2-7; D is uncertain. CDR3 length: 16 residues. The V end was cut by 5 bases, the J end by 9 bases, with 26 bases between. Germline V gene sequence: CDR1 MNHEY, CDR2 SVGAGI. The CDR3 nucleotides are TGTGCCAGCAGTGAACCTGTACGGAGCTCTCCAGATGGGCAGTACTTC. It encodes CASSEPVRSSPDGQYF.

This rearrangement joins TRBV30 to TRBJ2-7, with D possibly TRBD2 on 6 matching bases. The CDR3 has 13 amino acids. V was trimmed by 8 bases and J by 2 bases, leaving 16 bases between them. Germline loops: CDR1 GTSNPN, CDR2 SVGIG (reference sequence). CDR3 residues: CALTEGITYEQYF. CDR3 in DNA: TGTGCCCTAACGGAGGGAATAACCTACGAGCAGTACTTC.

This clonotype was recorded many times. The rearrangement links TRBV29-1 to TRBJ2-3; no reliable D call. CDR1 and CDR2 (germline): SQVTM, ANQGSEA. This CDR3 has 12 residues. Trimming pared 7 bases from V and 1 base from J, leaving 9 bases between. The CDR3 spells CSAGLGTDTQYF. As DNA, the CDR3 is TGCAGCGCCGGGCTAGGCACAGATACGCAGTATTTT.

CDR3 sequence (DNA): TGTGCCAGCAGTTTTTCGGGAGTGATAAGGTCTGAAGCTTTCTTT. This gives the protein CASSFSGVIRSEAFF. The rearrangement uses TRBV12-3 or TRBV12-4 and TRBJ1-1, with D unclear. The CDR3 has 15 residues. V lost 3 bases and J lost 6, with 17 bases in between.

The chain joins TRBV20-1 to TRBJ2-7; weak D call: TRBD2 (6 bases). Per the germline V gene, CDR1 is DFQATT and CDR2 is SNEGSKA (reference sequence). The CDR3 length is 15 residues. This chain's CDR3 is CRPRLGSGSSYEQYF. In DNA, the CDR3 is TGCAGGCCCCGACTAGGTAGCGGTAGTTCCTACGAGCAGTACTTC.

This clonotype has ten or more counts. The chain combines TRBV5-1 with TRBJ1-1, with D perhaps matching TRBD1 (6 bases). There are 14 residues in the CDR3. Trimming took off 4 bases at V and 6 bases at J, with 16 bases between the two ends. Per germline, CDR1 SGHRS and CDR2 YFSETQ. CDR3 sequence: CASSAWTESSEAFF. In DNA form, the CDR3 reads TGCGCCAGCAGCGCCTGGACAGAAAGTTCTGAAGCTTTCTTT.

This clonotype was found many times. The V gene is TRBV7-2, the J gene TRBJ2-7, with no clear D. V was shortened by 5 bases and J by 2 bases, with 4 bases between the two germline ends. This CDR3 is built from 11 residues. Germline V gene lookup returns CDR1 SGHTA and CDR2 FQGNSA. The CDR3 bases are TGTGCCAGCAGCGTGGCCTACGAGCAGTACTTC. This translates into CASSVAYEQYF.

V and J are TRBV12-3 or TRBV12-4 and TRBJ1-5; the D gene is possibly TRBD1 (6 bases). The CDR3 is 16 residues long. The V end lost 4 bases, the J end lost 3 bases, and 16 bases lay between the germline ends. The CDR3 here is CASSSGRGSNNQPQHF. For the CDR3, the DNA is TGTGCCAGCAGTTCTGGGAGGGGGTCAAACAATCAGCCCCAGCATTTT.

The chain links TRBV20-1 to TRBJ2-3; 10 nucleotides align to TRBD2. Germline values: CDR1 DFQATT, CDR2 SNEGSKA (reference sequence). The CDR3 consists of 14 residues. Trimming removed 5 bases from V and 1 base from J; junction bases left unmatched: 3. The CDR3 DNA follows: TGCAGTGCTCCTAGCGGGAGTCGCACAGATACGCAGTATTTT. This sequence encodes CSAPSGSRTDTQYF.

J is TRBJ1-1 and V is TRBV20-1; 8 bases match TRBD1. The germline CDR1 and CDR2 sequences are DFQATT and SNEGSKA (reference sequence). Trimming cost V 2 bases and J 4 bases; bases outside gene matches: 9. The CDR3 is 15 residues long. CDR3 residues: CSARKRGQVVTEAFF. CDR3 in DNA: TGCAGTGCTAGAAAACGGGGACAGGTGGTCACTGAAGCTTTCTTT.

In its sample, this clonotype was seen many times. V is TRBV5-1 and J is TRBJ2-5; no clear D. Per germline, CDR1 SGHRS and CDR2 YFSETQ. With 0 bases removed from V and 1 base from J, the gap between germline ends came to 7 bases. The CDR3 consists of 14 residues. The DNA for the CDR3 is TGCGCCAGCAGCTTGGGACTGACCCAAGAGACCCAGTACTTC. It codes for CASSLGLTQETQYF.

The V and J genes are TRBV24-1 and TRBJ1-5; no clear D. In germline, CDR1 is KGHDR, CDR2 SFDVKD. V dropped 10 bases and J dropped 2 bases, with 8 bases sitting between them. This CDR3 has 12 residues. The CDR3 sequence is CATGKGNQPQHF. DNA of the CDR3: TGTGCCACGGGTAAGGGCAATCAGCCCCAGCATTTT.

This clonotype came up a few times. The chain has TRBV27 and TRBJ2-6, with 9 positions matching TRBD2. V gave up 6 bases and J gave up 0 bases; unmatched junction bases: 3. Germline V lookup: CDR1 MNHEY, CDR2 SMNVEV (reference sequence). The CDR3 runs to 16 residues. The CDR3 reads CASRASGNSGANVLTF. CDR3 bases: TGTGCCAGCAGGGCTAGCGGGAACTCTGGGGCCAACGTCCTGACTTTC.

The rearrangement joins TRBV29-1 to TRBJ2-1, with TRBD2 matching over 10 bases. The CDR3 sequence is 15 residues long. The V gene's germline CDR1 is SQVTM and CDR2 ANQGSEA. Germline trimming cut 3 bases from V and 8 bases from J; bases unmatched to any gene: 10. The CDR3 here is CSVEGVASGSYEQFF. Written as DNA, the CDR3 is TGCAGCGTTGAGGGGGTGGCTAGCGGGAGCTATGAGCAGTTCTTC.

In its sample, this clonotype was seen many times. The genes are TRBV12-3 or TRBV12-4 and TRBJ2-3, with 13 bases lining up with TRBD2. With V trimmed by 4 bases and J by 11 bases, 15 bases remained unmatched. The length of the CDR3 is 17 residues. Here the CDR3 DNA reads TGTGCCAGCAGTTCAACATGGACTAGCGGGGGCCTAGGTGGGCAGTATTTT. Residues: CASSSTWTSGGLGGQYF.

This clonotype was observed a few times. The chain joins TRBV10-3 to TRBJ1-5; no clear D gene. The CDR3 runs 13 residues. V was shortened by 6 bases and J by 4 bases, with 10 bases between the two germline ends. Germline V gene sequence: CDR1 ENHRY, CDR2 SYGVKD. The DNA for the CDR3 is TGTGCCATCAGAGGAGGTGTGAATCAGCCCCAGCATTTT. Translation: CAIRGGVNQPQHF.

The chain couples TRBV20-1 to TRBJ1-5; perhaps TRBD1 as D (5 bases). Trimming removed 2 bases from V and 0 bases from J, with 11 bases in between. The CDR3 sequence is 15 residues long. Germline CDR1 reads DFQATT; CDR2 reads SNEGSKA (reference sequence). CDR3 in amino acids: CSARKEGASNQPQHF. Here the CDR3 DNA reads TGCAGTGCTAGAAAGGAAGGGGCTAGCAATCAGCCCCAGCATTTT.

This clonotype was detected a few times. The rearrangement uses TRBV25-1 and TRBJ1-4, with D uncertain. CDR1 is MGHDK and CDR2 is SYGVNS in the germline V gene. V lost 6 bases and J lost 5, with 16 bases in between. The CDR3 spans 15 residues. In DNA, the CDR3 is TGTGCCAGCAGCCCCAAGGCCGGCTGGAATGAAAAACTGTTTTTT. Encoded protein: CASSPKAGWNEKLFF.